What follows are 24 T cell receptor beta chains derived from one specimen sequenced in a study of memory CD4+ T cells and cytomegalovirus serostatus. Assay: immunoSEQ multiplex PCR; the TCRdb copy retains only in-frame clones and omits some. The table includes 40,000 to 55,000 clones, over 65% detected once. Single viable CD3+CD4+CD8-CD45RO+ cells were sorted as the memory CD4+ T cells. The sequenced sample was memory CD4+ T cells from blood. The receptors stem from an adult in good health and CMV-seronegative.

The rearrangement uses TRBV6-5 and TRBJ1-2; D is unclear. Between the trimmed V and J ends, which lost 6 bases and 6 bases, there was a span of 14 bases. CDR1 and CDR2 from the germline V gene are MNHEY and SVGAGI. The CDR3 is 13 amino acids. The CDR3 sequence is CASSYVKGNGYTF. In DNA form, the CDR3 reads TGTGCCAGCAGCTACGTAAAAGGGAATGGCTACACCTTC.

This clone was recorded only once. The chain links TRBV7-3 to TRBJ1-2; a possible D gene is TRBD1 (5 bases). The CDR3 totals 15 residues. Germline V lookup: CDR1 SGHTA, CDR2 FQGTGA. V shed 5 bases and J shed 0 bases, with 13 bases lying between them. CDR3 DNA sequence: TGTGCCAGCAGCGGTGACAGCGCAACTAACTATGGCTACACCTTC. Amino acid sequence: CASSGDSATNYGYTF.

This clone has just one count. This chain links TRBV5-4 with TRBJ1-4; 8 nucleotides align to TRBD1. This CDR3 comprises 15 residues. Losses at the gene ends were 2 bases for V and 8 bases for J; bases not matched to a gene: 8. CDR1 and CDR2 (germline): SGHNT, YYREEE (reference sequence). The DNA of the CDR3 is TGTGCCAGCAGCTTATACGGGACAGGAAGAGAAAAACTGTTTTTT. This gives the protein CASSLYGTGREKLFF.

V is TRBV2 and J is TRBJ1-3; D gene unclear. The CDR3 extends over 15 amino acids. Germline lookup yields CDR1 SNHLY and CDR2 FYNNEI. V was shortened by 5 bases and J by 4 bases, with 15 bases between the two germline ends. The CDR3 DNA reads TGTGCCAGCAGTCAAACCCGGGTCAACGGAAACACCATATATTTT. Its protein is CASSQTRVNGNTIYF.

CDR3 nucleotides: TGTGCCAGCAGTGACGGGGGGGGAGCTGAAGCTTTCTTT. Amino acids: CASSDGGGAEAFF. The gene calls are TRBV2 and TRBJ1-1, with D possibly matching TRBD1 (5 bases). The CDR3 loop spans 13 amino acids. V shed 3 bases and J shed 6 bases, with 11 bases lying between them. CDR1 is SNHLY and CDR2 is FYNNEI in the germline V gene.

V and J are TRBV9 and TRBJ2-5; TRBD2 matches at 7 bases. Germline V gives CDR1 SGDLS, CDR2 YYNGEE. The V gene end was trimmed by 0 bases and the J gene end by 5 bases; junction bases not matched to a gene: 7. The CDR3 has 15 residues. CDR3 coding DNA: TGTGCCAGCAGCGTAGCTGGAGGGGAGGGGGAGACCCAGTACTTC. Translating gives CASSVAGGEGETQYF.

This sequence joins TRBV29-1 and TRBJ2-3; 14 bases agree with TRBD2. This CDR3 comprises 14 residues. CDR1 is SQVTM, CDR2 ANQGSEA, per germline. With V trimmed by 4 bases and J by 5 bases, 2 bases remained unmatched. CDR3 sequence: CSVVGTSGGDTQYF. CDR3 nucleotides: TGCAGCGTTGTGGGGACTAGCGGGGGAGATACGCAGTATTTT.

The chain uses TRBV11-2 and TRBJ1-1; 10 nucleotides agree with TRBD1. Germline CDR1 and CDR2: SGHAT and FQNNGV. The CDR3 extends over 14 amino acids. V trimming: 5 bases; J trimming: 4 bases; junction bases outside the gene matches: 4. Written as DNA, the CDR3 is TGTGCCAGCAGCCCAGGGACAGGGGTCACTGAAGCTTTCTTT. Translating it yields CASSPGTGVTEAFF.

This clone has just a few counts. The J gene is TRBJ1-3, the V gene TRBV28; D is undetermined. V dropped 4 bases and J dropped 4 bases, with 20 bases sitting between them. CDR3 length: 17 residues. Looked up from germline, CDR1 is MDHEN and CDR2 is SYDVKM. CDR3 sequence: CASSSFPQSSPGNTIYF. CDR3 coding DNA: TGTGCCAGCAGTTCCTTCCCACAGTCATCTCCGGGAAACACCATATATTTT.

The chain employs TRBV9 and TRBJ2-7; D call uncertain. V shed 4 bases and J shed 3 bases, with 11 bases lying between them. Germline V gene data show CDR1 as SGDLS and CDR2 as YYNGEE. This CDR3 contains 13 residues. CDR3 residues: CASSPLGYYEQYF. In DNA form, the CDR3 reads TGTGCCAGCAGCCCGCTGGGCTACTACGAGCAGTACTTC.

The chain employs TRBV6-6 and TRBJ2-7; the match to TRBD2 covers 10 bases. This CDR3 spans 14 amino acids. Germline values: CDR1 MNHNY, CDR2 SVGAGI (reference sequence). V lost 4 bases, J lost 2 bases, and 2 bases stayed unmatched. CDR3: CASSSSGGPYEQYF. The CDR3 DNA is TGTGCCAGCAGTTCTAGCGGGGGACCCTACGAGCAGTACTTC.

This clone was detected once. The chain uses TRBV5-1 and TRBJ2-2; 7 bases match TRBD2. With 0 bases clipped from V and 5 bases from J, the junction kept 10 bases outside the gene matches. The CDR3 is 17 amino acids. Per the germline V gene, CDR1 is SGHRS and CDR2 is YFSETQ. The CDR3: CASSLAPRDYGTGELFF. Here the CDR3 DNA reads TGCGCCAGCAGCTTGGCCCCCAGGGACTACGGGACCGGGGAGCTGTTTTTT.

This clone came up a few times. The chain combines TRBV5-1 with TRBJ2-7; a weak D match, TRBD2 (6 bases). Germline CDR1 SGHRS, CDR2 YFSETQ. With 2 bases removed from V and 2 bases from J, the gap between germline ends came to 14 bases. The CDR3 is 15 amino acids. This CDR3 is CASSFSGQQPYEQYF. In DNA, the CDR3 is TGCGCCAGCAGCTTTAGCGGACAACAGCCCTACGAGCAGTACTTC.

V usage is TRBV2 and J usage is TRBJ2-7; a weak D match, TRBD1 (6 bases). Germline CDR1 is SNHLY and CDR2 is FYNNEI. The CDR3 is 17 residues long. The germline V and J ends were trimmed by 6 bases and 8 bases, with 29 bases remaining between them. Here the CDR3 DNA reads TGTGCCAGCAGGGTGCATTTAACAGGGCTTACTATTACGAAGCAGTACTTC. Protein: CASRVHLTGLTITKQYF. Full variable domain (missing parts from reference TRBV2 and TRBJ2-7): EPEVTQTPSHQVTQMGQEVILRCVPISNHLYFYWYRQILGQKVEFLVSFYNNEISEKSEIFDDQFSVERPDGSNFTLKIRSTKLEDSAMYFCASRVHLTGLTITKQYFGPGTRLTVT.

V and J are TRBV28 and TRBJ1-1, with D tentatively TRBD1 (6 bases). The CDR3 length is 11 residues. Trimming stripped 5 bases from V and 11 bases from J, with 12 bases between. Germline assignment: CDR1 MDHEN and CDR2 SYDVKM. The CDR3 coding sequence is TGTGCCAGCAGTAGGGGGGGTATTGCTTTCTTT. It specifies CASSRGGIAFF.

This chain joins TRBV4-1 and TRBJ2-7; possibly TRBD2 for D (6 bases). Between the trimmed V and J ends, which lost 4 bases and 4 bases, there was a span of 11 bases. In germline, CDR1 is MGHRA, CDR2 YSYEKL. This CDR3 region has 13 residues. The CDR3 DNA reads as TGCGCCAGCAGCCGGGGGACTGAGTACGAGCAGTACTTC. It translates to CASSRGTEYEQYF.

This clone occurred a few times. In DNA form, the CDR3 reads TGTGCCAGCAGCCCTGGGATAGGGGCGGAGACCCAGTACTTC. Encoded protein: CASSPGIGAETQYF. The chain carries TRBV11-2 and TRBJ2-5; a possible D gene is TRBD1 (5 bases). Trimming shortened V by 5 bases and J by 5 bases, and 15 bases separated the two germline ends. This CDR3 is built from 14 residues. CDR1 is SGHAT and CDR2 is FQNNGV in the germline V gene.

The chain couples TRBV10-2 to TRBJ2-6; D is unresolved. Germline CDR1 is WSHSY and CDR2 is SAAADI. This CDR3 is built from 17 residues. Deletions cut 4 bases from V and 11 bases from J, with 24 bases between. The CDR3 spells CASSAYPDPRNRDVLTF. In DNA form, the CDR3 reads TGCGCCAGCAGTGCCTACCCCGACCCCCGGAATCGGGACGTCCTGACTTTC.

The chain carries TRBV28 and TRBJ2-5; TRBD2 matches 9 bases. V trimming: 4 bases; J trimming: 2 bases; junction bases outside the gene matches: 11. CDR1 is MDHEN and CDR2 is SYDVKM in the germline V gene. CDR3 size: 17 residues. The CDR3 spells CASSSPSRRGGQETQYF. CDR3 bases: TGTGCCAGCAGTTCCCCGTCCCGGCGGGGGGGACAAGAGACCCAGTACTTC.

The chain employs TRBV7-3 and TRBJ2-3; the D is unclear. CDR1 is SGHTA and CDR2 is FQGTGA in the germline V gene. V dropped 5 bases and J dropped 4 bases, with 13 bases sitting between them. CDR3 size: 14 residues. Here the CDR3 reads CASSPLRASDTQYF. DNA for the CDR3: TGTGCCAGCAGCCCTTTACGGGCATCAGATACGCAGTATTTT.

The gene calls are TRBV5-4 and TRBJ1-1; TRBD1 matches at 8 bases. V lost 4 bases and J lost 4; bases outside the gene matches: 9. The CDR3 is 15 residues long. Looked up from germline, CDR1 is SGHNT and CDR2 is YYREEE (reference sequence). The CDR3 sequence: CASSTPGQGGTEAFF. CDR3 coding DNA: TGTGCCAGCAGCACCCCAGGACAGGGTGGCACTGAAGCTTTCTTT.

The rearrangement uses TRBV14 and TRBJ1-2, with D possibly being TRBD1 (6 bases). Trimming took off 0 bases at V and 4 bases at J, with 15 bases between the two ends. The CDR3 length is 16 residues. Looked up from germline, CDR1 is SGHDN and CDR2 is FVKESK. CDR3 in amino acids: CASSQDRGGRGYGYTF. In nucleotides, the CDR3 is TGTGCCAGCAGCCAAGATCGTGGGGGGCGCGGCTATGGCTACACCTTC.

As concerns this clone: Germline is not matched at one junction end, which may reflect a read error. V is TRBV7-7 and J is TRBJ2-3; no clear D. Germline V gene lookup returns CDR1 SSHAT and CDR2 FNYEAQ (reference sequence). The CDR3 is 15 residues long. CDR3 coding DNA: TGTGCTAGCAGCTTTGGGCGTAGCAACACAGATACGCAGTATTTT. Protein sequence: CASSFGRSNTDTQYF.

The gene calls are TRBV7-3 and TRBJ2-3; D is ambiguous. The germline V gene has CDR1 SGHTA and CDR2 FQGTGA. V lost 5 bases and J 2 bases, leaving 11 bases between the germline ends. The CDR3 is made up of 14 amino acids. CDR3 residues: CASSPQQHTDTQYF. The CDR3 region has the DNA TGTGCCAGCAGCCCCCAACAGCACACAGATACGCAGTATTTT.